The entry below gives a single T cell receptor beta chain sequence along with its context. CDR3 length: 15 amino acids. The V gene's germline CDR1 is SGHRS and CDR2 YFSETQ. V gave up 0 bases and J gave up 7 bases; unmatched junction bases: 5. This sample is part of a study of glioma-infiltrating T cells after dendritic cell vaccination. Measured with immunoSEQ multiplex PCR; TCRdb has only the in-frame clones, and not every one. This table holds roughly 23,000 clones, 79% found once. The chain has TRBV5-1 and TRBJ2-1; 9 bases are a match to TRBD2. This TCR was sampled from a human donor with glioblastoma. The starting material was blood, obtained before dendritic cell vaccination. CDR3 amino acids: CASSLEGTSRNEQFF. The CDR3 region has the DNA TGCGCCAGCAGCTTGGAGGGGACTAGCAGGAATGAGCAGTTCTTC. The entire variable domain, with the rest obtained from reference TRBV5-1 and TRBJ2-1, is as follows: KAGVTQTPRYLIKTRGQQVTLSCSPISGHRSVSWYQQTPGQGLQFLFEYFSETQRNKGNFPGRFSGRQFSNSRSEMNVSTLELGDSALYLCASSLEGTSRNEQFFGPGTRLTVL.